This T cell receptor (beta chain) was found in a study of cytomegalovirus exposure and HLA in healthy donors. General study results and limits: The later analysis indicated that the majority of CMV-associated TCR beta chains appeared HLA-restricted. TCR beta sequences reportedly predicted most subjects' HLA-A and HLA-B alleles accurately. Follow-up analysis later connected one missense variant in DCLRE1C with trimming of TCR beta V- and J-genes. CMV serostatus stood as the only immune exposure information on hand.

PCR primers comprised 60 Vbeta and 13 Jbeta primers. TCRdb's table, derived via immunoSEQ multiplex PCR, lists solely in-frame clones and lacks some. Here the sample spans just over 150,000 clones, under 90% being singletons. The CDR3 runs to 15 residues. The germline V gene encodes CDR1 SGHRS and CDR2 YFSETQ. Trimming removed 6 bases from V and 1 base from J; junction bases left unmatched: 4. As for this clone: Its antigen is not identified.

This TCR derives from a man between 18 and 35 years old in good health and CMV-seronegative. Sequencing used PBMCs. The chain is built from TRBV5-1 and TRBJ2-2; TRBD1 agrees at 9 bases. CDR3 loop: CASKTGGQNTGELFF. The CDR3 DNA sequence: TGCGCCAGCAAGACAGGGGGACAGAACACCGGGGAGCTGTTTTTT.